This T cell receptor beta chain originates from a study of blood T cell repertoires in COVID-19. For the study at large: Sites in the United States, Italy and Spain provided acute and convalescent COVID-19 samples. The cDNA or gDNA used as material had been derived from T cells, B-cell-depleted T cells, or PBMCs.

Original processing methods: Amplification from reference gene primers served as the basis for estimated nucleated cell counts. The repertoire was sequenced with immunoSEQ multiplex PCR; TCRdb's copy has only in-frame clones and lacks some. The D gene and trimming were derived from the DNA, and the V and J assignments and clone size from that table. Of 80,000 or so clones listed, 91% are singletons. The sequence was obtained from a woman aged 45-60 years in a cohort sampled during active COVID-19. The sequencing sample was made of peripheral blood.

The CDR3 loop reads CASSYGREAFF. The DNA of the CDR3 is TGTGCCAGCAGTTATGGGAGGGAAGCTTTCTTT. The rearrangement links TRBV28 to TRBJ1-1; D unclear. In germline, CDR1 is MDHEN, CDR2 SYDVKM. The CDR3 runs 11 residues. The V gene lost 4 bases and the J gene lost 8 bases, with 8 bases spanning the gap.